This TCR beta chain was obtained from a study of response to subunit inactivated influenza vaccine. On this clonotype: The antigen is undetermined.

Study observations and caveats: It was suggested by the authors that few new T cells are recruited by each seasonal influenza vaccination.

V gave up 1 base and J gave up 7 bases; unmatched junction bases: 12. The CDR3 runs to 16 residues. Germline loops: CDR1 LNHDA, CDR2 SQIVND (reference sequence). TCRdb redid the calling of the RT-PCR reads with MiXCR, one entry per CDR3 protein. Here the sample spans about half a million distinct CDR3 sequences, around 25% being singletons. The receptor was derived from a man aged 45 to 65 who received an inactivated influenza vaccine. Material: CD4+ T cells sorted from PBMCs, obtained more than 4 days after vaccination. V is TRBV19 and J is TRBJ2-7; 8 positions agree with TRBD1. CDR3 region: CASSIGGTGDYSEQYF. DNA of the CDR3: TGTGCCAGTAGTATAGGAGGGACAGGCGATTATTCGGAGCAGTACTTC.